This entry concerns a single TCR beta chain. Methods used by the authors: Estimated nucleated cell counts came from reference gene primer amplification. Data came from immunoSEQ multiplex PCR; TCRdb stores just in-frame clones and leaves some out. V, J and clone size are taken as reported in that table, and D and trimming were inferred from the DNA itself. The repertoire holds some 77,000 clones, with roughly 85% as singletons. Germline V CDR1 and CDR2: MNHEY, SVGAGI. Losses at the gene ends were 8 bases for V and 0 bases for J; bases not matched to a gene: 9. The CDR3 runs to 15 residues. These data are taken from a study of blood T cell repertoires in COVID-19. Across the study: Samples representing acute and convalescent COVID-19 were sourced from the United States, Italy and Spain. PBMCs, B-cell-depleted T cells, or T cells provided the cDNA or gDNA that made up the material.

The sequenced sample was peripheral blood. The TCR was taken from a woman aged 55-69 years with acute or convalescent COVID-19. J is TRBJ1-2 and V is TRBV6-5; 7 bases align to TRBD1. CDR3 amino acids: CASAPRGQTNYGYTF. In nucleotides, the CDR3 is TGTGCCAGCGCGCCTAGGGGACAGACTAACTATGGCTACACCTTC.